This entry lists 24 T cell receptor beta chains sequenced from one sample in a study of blood T cell repertoires in COVID-19. Sequencing used immunoSEQ multiplex PCR; TCRdb keeps in-frame clones, though not all of them. Of some 190,000 clones in the sample, more than 85% were seen once. The sequencing input was peripheral blood. All receptors derive from a man aged 25-45 years with acute or convalescent COVID-19.

In DNA, the CDR3 is TGCAGTGCTAGTAACAGGGGGTATGGCTACACCTTC. This sequence encodes CSASNRGYGYTF. V is TRBV20-1 and J is TRBJ1-2; 8 bases match TRBD1. The ends lost 3 bases at V and 5 bases at J; junction bases unmatched: 2. The V gene's germline CDR1 is DFQATT and CDR2 SNEGSKA (reference sequence). The CDR3 loop spans 12 amino acids.

This chain uses TRBV5-4 with TRBJ1-4, with TRBD1 as a possible D gene (5 bases). The CDR3 sequence is 15 residues long. Germline V gene lookup returns CDR1 SGHNT and CDR2 YYREEE (reference sequence). Trimming took 2 bases from V and 3 from J, leaving 11 bases between them. The CDR3 bases are TGTGCCAGCAGCTTTTCGACAGTCTCTAATGAAAAACTGTTTTTT. Its translation: CASSFSTVSNEKLFF.

The chain links TRBV9 to TRBJ1-1; 10 nucleotides match TRBD1. The trim removed 3 bases at V and 4 bases at J, leaving 6 bases unmatched. The CDR3 runs 15 residues. Germline assignment: CDR1 SGDLS and CDR2 YYNGEE. The DNA of the CDR3 is TGTGCCAGCAGCGATACGACAGGGGGCGGCACTGAAGCTTTCTTT. It specifies CASSDTTGGGTEAFF.

The V call is TRBV5-4, the J call TRBJ2-3; 14 bases agree with TRBD2. The ends lost 4 bases at V and 6 bases at J; junction bases unmatched: 7. From germline, CDR1 is SGHNT and CDR2 YYREEE (reference sequence). CDR3 length: 16 amino acids. The CDR3 DNA follows: TGTGCCAGCAGCCCGGGACTAGCGGGAGCAAGGGATACGCAGTATTTT. Its protein product is CASSPGLAGARDTQYF.

The V call is TRBV28, the J call TRBJ2-7; D is unclear. V shed 5 bases and J shed 0 bases, with 11 bases lying between them. The CDR3 is 14 residues long. CDR1 and CDR2 (germline): MDHEN, SYDVKM. CDR3 region: CASSVGYNSYEQYF. CDR3 in DNA: TGTGCCAGCAGTGTCGGGTACAACTCCTACGAGCAGTACTTC.

This clone has just one count. The V and J genes are TRBV28 and TRBJ2-3; 14 nucleotides align to TRBD2. The V gene end was trimmed by 4 bases and the J gene end by 2 bases; junction bases not matched to a gene: 14. From germline, CDR1 is MDHEN and CDR2 SYDVKM. The CDR3 contains 20 residues. The CDR3 DNA follows: TGTGCCAGCAGTTCGCAACCGGGACTAGCGGGAGAAACCTTCACAGATACGCAGTATTTT. It yields the protein CASSSQPGLAGETFTDTQYF.

CDR3 nucleotides: TGTGCCAGCCCCCCCCCGAGGACAGCGTGGAACACTGAAGCTTTCTTT. Encoded protein: CASPPPRTAWNTEAFF. This chain links TRBV28 with TRBJ1-1; D is perhaps TRBD1 (6 bases). The length of the CDR3 is 16 residues. CDR1 is MDHEN, CDR2 SYDVKM, per germline. V lost 8 bases, J lost 1 base, and 20 bases lay in between.

This chain connects TRBV19 to TRBJ2-1; 10 nucleotides line up with TRBD1. This CDR3 contains 14 residues. Germline values: CDR1 LNHDA, CDR2 SQIVND (reference sequence). V lost 5 bases and J lost 6; bases outside the gene matches: 4. The CDR3 loop reads CASSQGDRGNEQFF. CDR3 nucleotide sequence: TGTGCCAGTAGTCAGGGGGACAGGGGCAATGAGCAGTTCTTC.

The CDR3 DNA follows: TGTGCCAGCAGTGAAGGAGGGGGCGGCTATGGCTACACCTTC. Translated, it gives CASSEGGGGYGYTF. V and J are TRBV6-1 and TRBJ1-2; TRBD1 aligns across 7 bases. CDR1 and CDR2 (germline): MNHNS, SASEGT. The V segment lost 1 base and the J segment 4 bases; nucleotides outside the gene matches: 3. This CDR3 comprises 14 residues.

The genes are TRBV9 and TRBJ2-5, with 10 bases fitting TRBD1. CDR1 and CDR2 from the germline V gene are SGDLS and YYNGEE. V was pared by 5 bases and J by 4 bases, with 8 bases of the junction left unmatched. The CDR3 has 15 residues. The CDR3 DNA is TGTGCCAGCAGTAGACAGGGGGCTTTGATAGAGACCCAGTACTTC. Its protein product is CASSRQGALIETQYF.

V gene TRBV7-6 combines with J gene TRBJ2-1; no reliable D call. CDR3 size: 13 residues. Germline V gene data show CDR1 as SGHVS and CDR2 as FNYEAQ. Trimming removed 1 base from V and 9 bases from J, with 10 bases in between. The CDR3 coding sequence is TGTGCCAGCAGCTTAGGGATGAGGAGTGAGCAGTTCTTC. It is translated as CASSLGMRSEQFF. The full variable domain, its missing parts supplied by reference TRBV7-6 and TRBJ2-1, is GAGVSQSPRYKVTKRGQDVALRCDPISGHVSLYWYRQALGQGPEFLTYFNYEAQQDKSGLPNDRFSAERPEGSISTLTIQRTEQRDSAMYRCASSLGMRSEQFFGPGTRLTVL.

The CDR3 coding sequence is TGTGCCAGCAGTTACTCGAGTATGAACACTGAAGCTTTCTTT. Its protein product is CASSYSSMNTEAFF. The V gene is TRBV6-5, the J gene TRBJ1-1; D not resolved. The V end lost 0 bases, the J end lost 0 bases, and 5 bases lay between the germline ends. Germline assignment: CDR1 MNHEY and CDR2 SVGAGI. The CDR3 length is 14 residues.

This clone appeared a few times. Other DNA sequences from this sample encode an identical CDR3 as well. The rearrangement links TRBV9 to TRBJ1-5, with D tentatively TRBD1 (5 bases). Germline values: CDR1 SGDLS, CDR2 YYNGEE. The V end lost 4 bases, the J end lost 1 base, and 12 bases lay between the germline ends. This CDR3 contains 15 residues. The CDR3 spells CASSPGPVSNQPQHF. The CDR3 bases are TGTGCCAGCAGCCCAGGGCCCGTGAGCAATCAGCCCCAGCATTTT.

The chain uses TRBV30 and TRBJ2-7, with 10 positions matching TRBD1. The CDR3 extends over 14 amino acids. Per the germline V gene, CDR1 is GTSNPN and CDR2 is SVGIG (reference sequence). The trim removed 3 bases at V and 3 bases at J, leaving 5 bases unmatched. CDR3 coding DNA: TGTGCCTGGAGGGCGGGGACAGGGGACTACGAGCAGTACTTC. This gives the protein CAWRAGTGDYEQYF.

The chain carries TRBV5-1 and TRBJ2-4, with 7 nucleotides matching TRBD1. Unmatched junction bases numbered 3, after V lost 6 bases and J lost 0 bases. CDR1 is SGHRS and CDR2 is YFSETQ in the germline V gene. The CDR3 covers 14 residues. The CDR3 DNA is TGCGCCAGCAACAGGGGTGAAGCCAAAAACATTCAGTACTTC. Translation gives CASNRGEAKNIQYF.

This clone was detected only a few times. The chain recombines TRBV30 with TRBJ2-7; 8 bases match TRBD2. V was pared by 8 bases and J by 3 bases, with 21 bases of the junction left unmatched. In germline, CDR1 is GTSNPN, CDR2 SVGIG (reference sequence). This CDR3 has 17 amino acids. CDR3 loop: CAGKPGLGRGGVYEQYF. The CDR3 DNA reads as TGTGCCGGGAAGCCGGGACTAGGCCGAGGAGGAGTCTACGAGCAGTACTTC. Looking up the rest from reference TRBV30 and TRBJ2-7 gives the full variable domain: SQTIHQWPATLVQPVGSPLSLECTVEGTSNPNLYWYRQAAGRGLQLLFYSVGIGQISSEVPQNLSASRPQDRQFILSSKKLLLSDSGFYLCAGKPGLGRGGVYEQYFGPGTRLTVT.

V and J are TRBV19 and TRBJ1-5; tentative D call: TRBD1 (5 bases). The CDR3 runs to 15 residues. Trimming stripped 7 bases from V and 0 bases from J, with 13 bases between. Looked up from germline, CDR1 is LNHDA and CDR2 is SQIVND (reference sequence). The CDR3 region is CASKVGGLSNQPQHF. In nucleotides, the CDR3 is TGTGCCAGTAAGGTCGGGGGTCTTAGCAATCAGCCCCAGCATTTT.

DNA of the CDR3: TGCGCCAGCAGCTACGAAGAGAATTCACCCCTCCACTTT. This sequence encodes CASSYEENSPLHF. This chain uses TRBV5-1 with TRBJ1-6; no reliable D call. Trimming left V 3 bases short and J 7 bases short, with 8 bases between. The CDR3 length is 13 residues. The germline gives CDR1 SGHRS, CDR2 YFSETQ.

The chain joins TRBV12-3 or TRBV12-4 to TRBJ1-1; a possible D gene is TRBD1 (5 bases). Trimming took off 1 base at V and 4 bases at J, with 7 bases between the two ends. This CDR3 contains 13 residues. The CDR3 DNA follows: TGTGCCAGCAGTTTAGGCAGGGTCACTGAAGCTTTCTTT. Its translation is CASSLGRVTEAFF.

This sequence joins TRBV19 and TRBJ2-4; 9 bases are a match to TRBD2. CDR1 and CDR2 (germline): LNHDA, SQIVND (reference sequence). There are 15 residues in the CDR3. The ends lost 1 base at V and 9 bases at J; junction bases unmatched: 7. CDR3 DNA: TGTGCCAGTAGTATAGCCGGGGGGCGGGAGGGCATTCAGTACTTC. Encoded protein: CASSIAGGREGIQYF.

The V and J genes are TRBV18 and TRBJ2-5; TRBD2 agrees at 7 bases. V lost 2 bases to trimming and J lost 1 base; unmatched junction nucleotides: 7. This CDR3 is built from 16 residues. CDR1 and CDR2 from the germline V gene are KGHSH and LQKENI. DNA for the CDR3: TGTGCCAGCTCACCAAGCTTGCGGGAGCTCCAAGAGACCCAGTACTTC. Amino acids: CASSPSLRELQETQYF.

This clone has only a few counts. V gene TRBV27 combines with J gene TRBJ2-3, with 7 bases identical to TRBD1. The CDR3 consists of 14 residues. V was pared by 10 bases and J by 5 bases, with 12 bases of the junction left unmatched. Per germline, CDR1 MNHEY and CDR2 SMNVEV (reference sequence). The CDR3 DNA reads TGTGCCACCCGAAGGAGAGGGGGCCTAGATACGCAGTATTTT. Its translation: CATRRRGGLDTQYF.

The chain joins TRBV30 to TRBJ1-5; TRBD1 matches 7 bases. The trim removed 0 bases at V and 0 bases at J, leaving 2 bases unmatched. The CDR3 totals 15 residues. The germline CDR1 and CDR2 sequences are GTSNPN and SVGIG (reference sequence). CDR3 DNA sequence: TGTGCCTGGAGTGTGGGACAGTATAGCAATCAGCCCCAGCATTTT. Its translation is CAWSVGQYSNQPQHF.

The V gene is TRBV3-1 (or the pseudogene TRBV3-2), the J gene TRBJ1-5, with D unresolved. Germline values: CDR1 LGHDT, CDR2 YNNKEL (reference sequence). The CDR3 is 14 residues long. Deletions cut 4 bases from V and 5 bases from J, with 12 bases between. The CDR3 protein is CASSLHGGDQPQHF. CDR3 nucleotide sequence: TGTGCCAGCAGCCTACACGGCGGGGATCAGCCCCAGCATTTT.